The entry that follows covers one T cell receptor beta chain sequence. The antigen remains unidentified. This sample is part of a study of T-cell memory formation after mild COVID-19. Study results and limitations: Clones that shrank (day 15 to 85) were balanced CD4/CD8, whereas later expanders leaned CD4+.

Via MiXCR, TCRdb re-called the 5' RACE reads, giving one row per CDR3 protein. The sample contains 220,000 or so distinct CDR3 sequences, 9.5% of which appear only once. CDR1 and CDR2 (germline): LGHNA, YNFKEQ. Between the trimmed V and J ends, which lost 4 bases and 10 bases, there was a span of 14 bases. The CDR3 has 14 amino acids. The chain recombines TRBV4-2 with TRBJ1-6, with D perhaps matching TRBD1 (6 bases). This receptor was identified in a young man who had mild COVID-19 (a few samples of this study predate the infection). Cell type and time point are not known. Sequenced input: PBMCs or a T cell subset sorted from them (not recorded which). This CDR3 reads CASSPQGSGSPLHF. CDR3 nucleotide sequence: TGTGCCAGCAGCCCCCAGGGGAGTGGCTCACCCCTCCACTTT.